Listed below are T cell receptor beta chains from one sample, sequenced in a study of cytomegalovirus exposure and HLA in healthy donors. Data came from immunoSEQ multiplex PCR; TCRdb stores just in-frame clones and leaves some out. The sample shows roughly 200,000 clones, around 80% of them seen only once. The sequenced sample was PBMCs. The receptors were gathered from a woman aged 40 to 50 in good health and CMV-seronegative. The CDR3 runs from the conserved cysteine through the conserved F or W. The D gene is left open where the match is weak. Some rows mark clone size as missing; the rest say once, few, many or name a class of expanded clone.

cdr3_length clone_size j_call d_call v_call cdr3_aa cdr3_nt
11 - TRBJ1-2 - TRBV5-1 CASSLGGGYTF TGCGCCAGCAGCTTAGGCGGGGGCTACACCTTC
13 - TRBJ1-2 TRBD1 TRBV29-1 CSVVGDRVYGYTF TGCAGCGTTGTGGGGGACAGGGTGTATGGCTACACCTTC
14 - TRBJ2-7 - TRBV6-1 CASSVGAEGYEQYF TGTGCCAGCAGCGTCGGGGCGGAGGGTTACGAGCAGTACTTC
15 - TRBJ1-2 TRBD1 TRBV19 CASNLNRGNNYGYTF TGTGCCAGTAACCTAAACAGGGGAAATAACTATGGCTACACCTTC
12 - TRBJ1-2 - TRBV13 CASSQGFGGYTF TGTGCCAGCAGCCAGGGATTTGGTGGCTACACCTTC
14 few TRBJ1-1 TRBD1 TRBV28 CASSLKAGGTEAFF TGTGCCAGCAGTTTGAAGGCAGGGGGCACTGAAGCTTTCTTT
15 - TRBJ1-4 - TRBV11-3 CASSLYQGPNEKLFF TGTGCCAGCAGCTTATACCAGGGGCCTAATGAAAAACTGTTTTTT
14 - TRBJ1-2 - TRBV5-4 CASSLESAGYGYTF TGTGCCAGCAGCTTGGAGAGCGCCGGCTATGGCTACACCTTC
16 - TRBJ2-1 TRBD2 TRBV28 CASSRTSGIPYNEQFF TGTGCCAGCAGTCGGACTAGCGGGATACCCTACAATGAGCAGTTCTTC
15 - TRBJ2-5 TRBD1 TRBV11-3 CASSLGQDNQETQYF TGTGCCAGCAGCCTAGGACAGGACAATCAAGAGACCCAGTACTTC
14 - TRBJ2-7 - TRBV18 CASSPVLGAGEQYF TGTGCCAGCTCACCGGTCTTGGGGGCAGGGGAGCAGTACTTC
14 - TRBJ1-1 - TRBV19 CASSIGPGFTEAFF TGTGCCAGTAGTATAGGCCCGGGGTTCACTGAAGCTTTCTTT
13 - TRBJ1-1 - TRBV19 CASSIGINTEAFF TGTGCCAGTAGTATCGGGATAAACACTGAAGCTTTCTTT
15 - TRBJ2-5 - TRBV6-6 CASSYVLQNQETQYF TGTGCCAGCAGTTACGTCCTTCAGAACCAAGAGACCCAGTACTTC
14 - TRBJ1-1 TRBD1 TRBV5-1 CASSPDRGLVEAFF TGCGCCAGCAGCCCGGACAGGGGGCTCGTTGAAGCTTTCTTT
13 - TRBJ2-2 - TRBV4-3 CASSQVGGGELFF TGCGCCAGCAGCCAAGTTGGCGGGGGGGAGCTGTTTTTT
13 once TRBJ2-4 - TRBV11-3 CASSPGTGRIQYF TGTGCCAGCAGCCCCGGCACAGGGCGCATTCAGTACTTC
13 few TRBJ1-5 - TRBV28 CASSFLQFQPQHF TGTGCCAGCAGTTTCCTTCAGTTCCAGCCCCAGCATTTT
19 - TRBJ2-1 TRBD1 TRBV5-1 CASSFRDRDSGPGYNEQFF TGCGCCAGCAGCTTCCGGGACAGGGATTCGGGGCCAGGTTACAATGAGCAGTTCTTC
15 - TRBJ2-1 - TRBV5-4 CASSGESLSNNEQFF TGTGCCAGCAGCGGGGAGTCCTTGTCCAACAATGAGCAGTTCTTC
19 once TRBJ2-5 TRBD2 TRBV10-3 CAISAGIRGLAGLQETQYF TGTGCCATCAGTGCGGGGATCCGGGGACTAGCGGGGTTGCAAGAGACCCAGTACTTC
14 - TRBJ2-1 - TRBV25-1 CASSAVGIANEQFF TGTGCCAGCAGTGCGGTCGGGATCGCCAATGAGCAGTTCTTC
18 - TRBJ2-6 - TRBV7-8 CASSLVEWGHSGANVLTF TGTGCCAGCAGCTTAGTAGAATGGGGGCACTCTGGGGCCAACGTCCTGACTTTC
15 few TRBJ1-4 - TRBV5-3 CARSLAAGGNEKLFF TGTGCCAGAAGCTTGGCCGCGGGGGGGAATGAAAAACTGTTTTTT
15 - TRBJ1-2 - TRBV5-1 CASSLTGLSNYGYTF TGCGCCAGCAGCCTCACAGGGTTGTCTAACTATGGCTACACCTTC
14 - TRBJ1-3 - TRBV11-2 CASSPAGDEGTIYF TGTGCCAGCAGCCCGGCGGGGGATGAGGGCACGATATATTTT
14 - TRBJ2-1 - TRBV19 CASSIGRTTNEQFF TGTGCCAGTAGTATAGGGAGGACTACCAATGAGCAGTTCTTC
15 - TRBJ2-7 - TRBV21-1 CASSKGTGGRDEQYF TGTGCCAGCAGCAAAGGAACAGGGGGGCGCGACGAGCAGTACTTC
16 - TRBJ2-7 TRBD1 TRBV28 CASSLPPGTGRNEQYF TGTGCCAGCAGTTTACCACCCGGGACAGGGAGGAACGAGCAGTACTTC
14 - TRBJ1-2 - TRBV6-5 CASSYYGTPYGYTF TGTGCCAGCAGTTACTACGGGACACCCTATGGCTACACCTTC
13 few TRBJ1-1 - TRBV6-5 CASRALMNTEAFF TGTGCCAGCAGGGCCCTCATGAACACTGAAGCTTTCTTT
13 - TRBJ1-1 - TRBV11-3 CASSLEGGTEAFF TGTGCCAGCAGCTTAGAGGGGGGAACTGAAGCTTTCTTT
14 - TRBJ1-2 TRBD1 TRBV13 CASSFGQGYYGYTF TGTGCCAGCAGCTTCGGACAGGGTTACTATGGCTACACCTTC
14 - TRBJ1-1 TRBD1 TRBV6-5 CASSSTGVNTEAFF TGTGCCAGCAGTTCGACAGGGGTGAACACTGAAGCTTTCTTT
16 few TRBJ2-1 TRBD2 TRBV4-3 CASSQRASGRANEQFF TGCGCCAGCAGCCAACGGGCTAGCGGGAGGGCCAATGAGCAGTTCTTC
13 once TRBJ2-5 TRBD1 TRBV27 CASGTGGRETQYF TGTGCCAGCGGGACAGGGGGCAGAGAGACCCAGTACTTC
14 once TRBJ2-7 TRBD1 TRBV5-8 CASSLGDREGEQYF TGTGCCAGCAGCTTGGGGGACAGGGAAGGCGAGCAGTACTTC
15 - TRBJ2-1 TRBD2 TRBV10-2 CASRGGLVENNEQFF TGCGCCAGCAGGGGGGGACTAGTAGAAAACAATGAGCAGTTCTTC
13 - TRBJ1-2 TRBD1 TRBV2 CASGTGGLQGYTF TGTGCCAGCGGGACAGGGGGCTTGCAGGGCTACACCTTC
13 - TRBJ2-3 - TRBV19 CASSQQGPDTQYF TGTGCCAGTAGCCAGCAGGGCCCAGATACGCAGTATTTT
15 - TRBJ2-1 TRBD1 TRBV6-1 CASSAEGQVYNEQFF TGTGCCAGCAGTGCGGAGGGACAGGTCTACAATGAGCAGTTCTTC
12 - TRBJ1-1 - TRBV2 CASSPAGWEAFF TGTGCCAGCAGCCCCGCGGGGTGGGAAGCTTTCTTT
17 - TRBJ2-5 TRBD2 TRBV7-6 CASSLGLAGDLQETQYF TGTGCCAGCAGCTTAGGATTAGCGGGGGATTTGCAAGAGACCCAGTACTTC
14 - TRBJ2-1 - TRBV9 CASSAGLGDNEQFF TGTGCCAGCAGCGCGGGACTGGGAGACAATGAGCAGTTCTTC
14 - TRBJ1-4 TRBD1 TRBV7-8 CASSLGTGREKLFF TGTGCCAGCAGCTTAGGGACAGGTCGCGAAAAACTGTTTTTT
17 - TRBJ2-7 TRBD1 TRBV5-1 CASSRASVGGQGGEQYF TGCGCCAGCAGCCGCGCCTCTGTAGGGGGACAGGGAGGGGAGCAGTACTTC
14 - TRBJ2-2 TRBD1 TRBV7-2 CASSFTGETGELFF TGTGCCAGCAGTTTTACAGGGGAAACCGGGGAGCTGTTTTTT
13 - TRBJ2-7 TRBD1 TRBV5-6 CASRRTGVYEQYF TGTGCCAGCCGACGGACAGGGGTCTACGAGCAGTACTTC
12 - TRBJ2-7 - TRBV7-9 CASSLGGGPWVF TGTGCCAGCAGCTTAGGGGGGGGCCCATGGGTCTTC
15 - TRBJ1-4 - TRBV25-1 CASSEYGDYNEKLFF TGTGCCAGCAGTGAATACGGTGATTATAATGAAAAACTGTTTTTT
15 - TRBJ2-1 - TRBV9 CASSVAGTVKDEQFF TGTGCCAGCAGCGTAGCGGGAACTGTCAAGGATGAGCAGTTCTTC
13 - TRBJ1-2 TRBD1 TRBV28 CASTHRGPYGYTF TGTGCCAGCACCCACAGGGGGCCTTACGGCTACACCTTC